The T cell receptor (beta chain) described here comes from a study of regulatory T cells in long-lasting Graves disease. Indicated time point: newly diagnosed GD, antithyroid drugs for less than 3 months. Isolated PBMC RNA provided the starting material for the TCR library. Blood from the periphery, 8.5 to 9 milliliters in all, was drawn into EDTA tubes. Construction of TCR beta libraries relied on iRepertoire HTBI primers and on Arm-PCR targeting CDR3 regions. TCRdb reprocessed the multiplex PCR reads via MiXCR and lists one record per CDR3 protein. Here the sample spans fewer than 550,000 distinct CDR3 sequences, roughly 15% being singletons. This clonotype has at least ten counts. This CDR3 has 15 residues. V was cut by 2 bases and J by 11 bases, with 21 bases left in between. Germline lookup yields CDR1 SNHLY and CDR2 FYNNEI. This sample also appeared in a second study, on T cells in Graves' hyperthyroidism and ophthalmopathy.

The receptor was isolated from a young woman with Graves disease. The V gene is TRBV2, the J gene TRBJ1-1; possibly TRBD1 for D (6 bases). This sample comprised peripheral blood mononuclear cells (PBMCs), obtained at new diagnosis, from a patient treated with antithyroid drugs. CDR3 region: CASSEIYRDTLRAFF. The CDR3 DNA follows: TGTGCCAGCAGTGAAATCTATCGGGACACTCTACGGGCTTTCTTT.